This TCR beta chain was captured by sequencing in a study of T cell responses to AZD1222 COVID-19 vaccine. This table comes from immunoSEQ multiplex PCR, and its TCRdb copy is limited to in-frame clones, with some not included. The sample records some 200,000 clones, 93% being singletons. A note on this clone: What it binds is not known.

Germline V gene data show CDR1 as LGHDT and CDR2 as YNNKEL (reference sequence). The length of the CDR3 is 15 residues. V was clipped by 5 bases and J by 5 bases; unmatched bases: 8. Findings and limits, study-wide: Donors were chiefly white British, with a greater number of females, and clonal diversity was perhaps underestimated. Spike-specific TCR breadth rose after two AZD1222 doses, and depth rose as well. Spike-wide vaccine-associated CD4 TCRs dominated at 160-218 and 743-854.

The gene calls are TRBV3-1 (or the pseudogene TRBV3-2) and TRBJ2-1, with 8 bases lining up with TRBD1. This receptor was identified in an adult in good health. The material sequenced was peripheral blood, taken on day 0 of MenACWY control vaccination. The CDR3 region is CASSIPRTGHNEQFF. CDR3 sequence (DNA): TGTGCCAGCAGCATTCCGCGGACAGGGCACAATGAGCAGTTCTTC.